These 10 T cell receptor beta chains came from one sample sequenced in a study of T cells after yellow fever vaccination. In TCRdb, the 5' RACE reads were re-called with MiXCR into one record per CDR3 protein. The table has roughly 500,000 distinct CDR3 sequences, roughly 19% seen once. Specimen: PBMCs, collected 15 days after the yellow fever booster vaccination. All receptors derive from a man aged 25-40 years who received the YFV17D yellow fever vaccine.

This clonotype was recorded many times. The chain uses TRBV5-1 and TRBJ2-1; 9 nucleotides align to TRBD2. The CDR3 contains 15 residues. V lost 4 bases to trimming and J lost 2 bases; unmatched junction nucleotides: 4. Looked up from germline, CDR1 is SGHRS and CDR2 is YFSETQ. CDR3 in DNA: TGCGCCAGCAGCCCAGCTAGCGGGACCTACAATGAGCAGTTCTTC. Its protein is CASSPASGTYNEQFF.

This clonotype was counted only a few times. The rearrangement joins TRBV14 to TRBJ2-7; D remains ambiguous. CDR3 length equals 14 residues. The V gene's germline CDR1 is SGHDN and CDR2 FVKESK. The V end was cut by 6 bases, the J end by 4 bases, with 16 bases between. The CDR3 region is CASSSRPSSYEQYF. The CDR3 DNA reads as TGTGCCAGCAGTTCTCGACCCTCAAGTTACGAGCAGTACTTC.

This clonotype was counted only a few times. The genes are TRBV9 and TRBJ2-3; D remains ambiguous. In germline, CDR1 is SGDLS, CDR2 YYNGEE. There are 12 residues in the CDR3. V shed 4 bases and J shed 6 bases, with 9 bases lying between them. In DNA form, the CDR3 reads TGTGCCAGCAGCTTCACCGTGGATACGCAGTATTTT. Translated: CASSFTVDTQYF.

DNA of the CDR3: TGTGCCAGCAGATATGGGACGGTCTGGGGCGGGGAGCTGTTTTTT. Residues: CASRYGTVWGGELFF. The V and J genes are TRBV27 and TRBJ2-2; the D call may be TRBD1 or TRBD2 (5 bases each). The CDR3 totals 15 residues. The ends were cut back, 6 bases at V and 7 bases at J, with 18 bases in the middle. Per germline, CDR1 MNHEY and CDR2 SMNVEV (reference sequence).

In its sample, this clonotype was seen a few times. The chain recombines TRBV11-3 with TRBJ2-3; D unclear. The V and J ends lost 4 bases and 4 bases respectively, with 9 bases between them. Germline CDR1 reads SGHNT; CDR2 reads YENEEA. The CDR3 totals 13 residues. The CDR3 nucleotides read TGTGCCAGCAGCTCTTCTGTAGCAGATACGCAGTATTTT. It encodes CASSSSVADTQYF.

This sequence joins TRBV20-1 and TRBJ2-1, with 11 bases that match TRBD2. CDR1 DFQATT and CDR2 SNEGSKA come from the germline V gene (reference sequence). The CDR3 sequence is 16 residues long. J lost 7 bases, V lost 3 bases, and 11 bases had no gene match. CDR3 coding DNA: TGCAGTGCTAGCTCTAGCGGGAGGTTTCGTGGGAATGAGCAGTTCTTC. Residues: CSASSSGRFRGNEQFF.

A few counts support this clonotype. The gene calls are TRBV4-3 and TRBJ2-3, with 7 nucleotides matching TRBD1. The CDR3 loop spans 14 amino acids. Trimming cost V 6 bases and J 4 bases; bases outside gene matches: 7. Germline V CDR1 and CDR2: LGHNA, YSLEER. CDR3 protein: CASSQRGPADTQYF. The DNA for the CDR3 is TGCGCCAGCAGTCAAAGGGGGCCCGCAGATACGCAGTATTTT.

V and J are TRBV11-1 and TRBJ1-6; maybe TRBD1 (5 bases). This CDR3 is built from 20 residues. CDR1 SGHAT and CDR2 FQDESV come from the germline V gene (reference sequence). Trimming removed 5 bases at V and 0 bases at J, with 23 bases between. As DNA, the CDR3 is TGTGCCAGCAGCCAGCTGGTTGGTGACAGCACTAGCTCCTATAATTCACCCCTCCACTTT. This sequence encodes CASSQLVGDSTSSYNSPLHF.

The chain links TRBV27 to TRBJ1-2; possible D gene TRBD1, 6 bases. The CDR3 is made up of 13 amino acids. Deletions cut 6 bases from V and 5 bases from J, with 13 bases between. Germline V gene sequence: CDR1 MNHEY, CDR2 SMNVEV (reference sequence). The CDR3 reads CASSPRGAYGYTF. In DNA form, the CDR3 reads TGTGCCAGCAGCCCACGGGGGGCATATGGCTACACCTTC.

A few counts support this clonotype. The chain is built from TRBV15 and TRBJ2-3; TRBD2 matches at 10 bases. V lost 1 base and J lost 5; bases outside the gene matches: 6. Looked up from germline, CDR1 is LNHNV and CDR2 is YYDKDF (reference sequence). This CDR3 is built from 16 residues. CDR3 loop: CATSRGRTSGEDTQYF. DNA for the CDR3: TGTGCCACCAGCAGAGGCCGGACTAGCGGAGAAGATACGCAGTATTTT. Full variable domain (remainder filled in from reference TRBV15 and TRBJ2-3): DAMVIQNPRYQVTQFGKPVTLSCSQTLNHNVMYWYQQKSSQAPKLLFHYYDKDFNNEADTPDNFQSRRPNTSFCFLDIRSPGLGDTAMYLCATSRGRTSGEDTQYFGPGTRLTVL.